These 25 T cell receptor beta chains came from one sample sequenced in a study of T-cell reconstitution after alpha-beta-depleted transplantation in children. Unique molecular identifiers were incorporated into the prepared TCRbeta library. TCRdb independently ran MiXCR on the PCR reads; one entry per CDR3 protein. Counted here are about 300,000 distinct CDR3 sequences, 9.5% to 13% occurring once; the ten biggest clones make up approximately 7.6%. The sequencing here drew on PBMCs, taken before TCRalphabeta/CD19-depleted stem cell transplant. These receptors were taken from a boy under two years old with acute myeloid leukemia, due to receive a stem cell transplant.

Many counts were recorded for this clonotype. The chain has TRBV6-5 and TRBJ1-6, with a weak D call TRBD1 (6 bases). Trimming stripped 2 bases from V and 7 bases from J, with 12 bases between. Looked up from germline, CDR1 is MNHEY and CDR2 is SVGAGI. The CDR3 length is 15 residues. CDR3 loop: CASSYVSGENSPLHF. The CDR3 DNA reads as TGTGCCAGCAGTTACGTCTCAGGGGAAAATTCACCCCTCCACTTT.

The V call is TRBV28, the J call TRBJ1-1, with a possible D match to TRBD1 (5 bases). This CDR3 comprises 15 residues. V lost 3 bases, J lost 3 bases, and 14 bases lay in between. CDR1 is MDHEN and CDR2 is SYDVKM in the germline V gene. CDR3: CASSLPPTGDTEAFF. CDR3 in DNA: TGTGCCAGCAGTTTGCCCCCGACGGGGGACACTGAAGCTTTCTTT.

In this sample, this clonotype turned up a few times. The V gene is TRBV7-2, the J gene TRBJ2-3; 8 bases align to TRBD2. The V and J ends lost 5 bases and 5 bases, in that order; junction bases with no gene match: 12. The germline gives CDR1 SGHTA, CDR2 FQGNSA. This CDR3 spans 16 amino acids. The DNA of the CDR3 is TGTGCCAGCAGCCGGGCTAGCGGGTCCCGGCAAGATACGCAGTATTTT. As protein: CASSRASGSRQDTQYF.

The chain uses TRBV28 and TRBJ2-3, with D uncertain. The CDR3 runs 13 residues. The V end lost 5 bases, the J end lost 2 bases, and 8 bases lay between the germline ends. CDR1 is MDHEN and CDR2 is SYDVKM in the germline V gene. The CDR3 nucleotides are TGTGCCAGCAGTCTCTACGACACAGATACGCAGTATTTT. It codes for CASSLYDTDTQYF.

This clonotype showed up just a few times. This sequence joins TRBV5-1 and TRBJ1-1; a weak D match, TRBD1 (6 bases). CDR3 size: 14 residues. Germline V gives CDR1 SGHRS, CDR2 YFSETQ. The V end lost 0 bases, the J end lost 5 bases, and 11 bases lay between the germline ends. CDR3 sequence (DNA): TGCGCCAGCAGCTTGGTCCAGGGGTGGACTGAAGCTTTCTTT. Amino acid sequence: CASSLVQGWTEAFF.

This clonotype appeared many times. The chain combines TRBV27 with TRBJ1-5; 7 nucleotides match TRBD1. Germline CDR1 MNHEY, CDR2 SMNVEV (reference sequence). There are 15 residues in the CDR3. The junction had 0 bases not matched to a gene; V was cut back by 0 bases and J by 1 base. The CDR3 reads CASSLSTGSNQPQHF. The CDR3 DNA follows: TGTGCCAGCAGTTTATCGACAGGGAGCAATCAGCCCCAGCATTTT.

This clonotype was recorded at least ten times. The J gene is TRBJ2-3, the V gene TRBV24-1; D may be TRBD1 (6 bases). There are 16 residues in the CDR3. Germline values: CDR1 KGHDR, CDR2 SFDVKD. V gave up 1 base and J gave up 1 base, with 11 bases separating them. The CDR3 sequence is CATSDFARGGTDTQYF. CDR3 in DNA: TGTGCCACCAGTGATTTTGCCAGGGGAGGCACAGATACGCAGTATTTT.

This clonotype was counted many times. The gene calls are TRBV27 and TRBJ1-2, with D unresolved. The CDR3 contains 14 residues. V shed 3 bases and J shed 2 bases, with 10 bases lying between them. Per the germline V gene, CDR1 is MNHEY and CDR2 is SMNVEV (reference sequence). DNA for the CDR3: TGTGCCAGCAGTTTTCCCCCGGGGAACTATGGCTACACCTTC. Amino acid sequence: CASSFPPGNYGYTF.

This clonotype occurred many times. The CDR3 nucleotides read TGTGCCAGCAGCCAAAGGCTAGCGCTCTACAATGAGCAGTTCTTC. It encodes CASSQRLALYNEQFF. The chain is built from TRBV3-1 and TRBJ2-1; tentatively, D is TRBD2 (6 bases). The CDR3 contains 15 residues. Germline V CDR1 and CDR2: LGHDT, YNNKEL (reference sequence). V was trimmed by 2 bases and J by 3 bases, leaving 11 bases between them.

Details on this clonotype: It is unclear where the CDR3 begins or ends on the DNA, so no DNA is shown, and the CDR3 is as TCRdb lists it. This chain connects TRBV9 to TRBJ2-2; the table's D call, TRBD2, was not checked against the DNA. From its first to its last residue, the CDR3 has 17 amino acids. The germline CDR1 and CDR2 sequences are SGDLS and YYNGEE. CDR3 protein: CASSGSWGLRTPGSCFF.

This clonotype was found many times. The CDR3 reads CASRGSSPYGYTF. CDR3 bases: TGTGCCAGCAGGGGGAGCTCCCCCTATGGCTACACCTTC. The chain couples TRBV28 to TRBJ1-2; D unclear. CDR1 MDHEN and CDR2 SYDVKM come from the germline V gene. V lost 6 bases and J 4 bases, leaving 12 bases between the germline ends. The CDR3 totals 13 residues.

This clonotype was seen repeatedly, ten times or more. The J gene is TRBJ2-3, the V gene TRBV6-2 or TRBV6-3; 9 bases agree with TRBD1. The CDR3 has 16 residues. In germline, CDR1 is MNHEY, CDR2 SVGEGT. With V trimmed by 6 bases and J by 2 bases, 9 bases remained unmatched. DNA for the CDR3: TGTGCCAGCAGCCTTACAGGGGGCGCTTACACAGATACGCAGTATTTT. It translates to CASSLTGGAYTDTQYF.

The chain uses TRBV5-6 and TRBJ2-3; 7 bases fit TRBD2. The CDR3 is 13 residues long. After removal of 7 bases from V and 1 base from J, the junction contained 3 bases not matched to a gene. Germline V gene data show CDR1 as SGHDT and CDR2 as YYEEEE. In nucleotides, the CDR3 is TGTGCCAGCGCCCGGGGGGGCACAGATACGCAGTATTTT. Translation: CASARGGTDTQYF.

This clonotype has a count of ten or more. This chain's CDR3 is CASSLASQGNTDTQYF. In DNA form, the CDR3 reads TGTGCCAGCAGCTTAGCGAGTCAGGGGAACACAGATACGCAGTATTTT. J is TRBJ2-3 and V is TRBV11-2, with D possibly TRBD1 on 6 matching bases. The CDR3 length is 16 residues. Between the trimmed V and J ends, which lost 1 base and 2 bases, there was a span of 13 bases. Germline values: CDR1 SGHAT, CDR2 FQNNGV.

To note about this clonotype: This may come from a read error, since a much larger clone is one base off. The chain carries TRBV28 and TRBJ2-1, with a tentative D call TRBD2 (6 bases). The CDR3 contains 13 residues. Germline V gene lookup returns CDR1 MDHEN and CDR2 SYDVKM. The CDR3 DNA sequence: TGTGCCAGCAGTCGAGTATTAGCGGATGACCAGTTCTTC. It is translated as CASSRVLADDQFF.

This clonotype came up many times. The CDR3 DNA reads as TGCAGTGCTAGATTGAGACCGGGGACTAGCGGCGGGGAGCTGTTTTTT. It specifies CSARLRPGTSGGELFF. This chain joins TRBV20-1 and TRBJ2-2; the match to TRBD2 covers 11 bases. The CDR3 extends over 16 amino acids. V trimming: 2 bases; J trimming: 7 bases; junction bases outside the gene matches: 9. The germline gives CDR1 DFQATT, CDR2 SNEGSKA (reference sequence).

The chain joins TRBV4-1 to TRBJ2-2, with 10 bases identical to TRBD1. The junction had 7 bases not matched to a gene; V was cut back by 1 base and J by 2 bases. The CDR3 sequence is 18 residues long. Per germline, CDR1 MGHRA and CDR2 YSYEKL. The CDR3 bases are TGCGCCAGCAGCCAAGCTCTTTGGACAGGGGGTAACACCGGGGAGCTGTTTTTT. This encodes CASSQALWTGGNTGELFF.

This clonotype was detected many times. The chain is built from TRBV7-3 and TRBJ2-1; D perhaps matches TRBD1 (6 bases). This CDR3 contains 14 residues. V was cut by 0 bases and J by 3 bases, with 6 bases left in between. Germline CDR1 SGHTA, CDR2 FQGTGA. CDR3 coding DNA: TGTGCCAGCAGCTTAACGGGACACTACAATGAGCAGTTCTTC. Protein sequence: CASSLTGHYNEQFF.

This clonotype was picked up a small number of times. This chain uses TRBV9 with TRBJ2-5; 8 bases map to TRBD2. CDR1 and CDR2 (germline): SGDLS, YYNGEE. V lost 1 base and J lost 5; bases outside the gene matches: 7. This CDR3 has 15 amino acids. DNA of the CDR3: TGTGCCAGCAGCGTATTCAGCGGGGGAGGGGAGACCCAGTACTTC. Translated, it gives CASSVFSGGGETQYF.

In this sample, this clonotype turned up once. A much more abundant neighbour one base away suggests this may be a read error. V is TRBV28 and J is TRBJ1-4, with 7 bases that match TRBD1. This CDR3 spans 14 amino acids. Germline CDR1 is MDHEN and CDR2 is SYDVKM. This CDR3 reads CASSPQTGNENLFF. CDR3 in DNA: TGTGCCAGCAGTCCCCAGACAGGGAATGAAAACCTGTTTTTT.

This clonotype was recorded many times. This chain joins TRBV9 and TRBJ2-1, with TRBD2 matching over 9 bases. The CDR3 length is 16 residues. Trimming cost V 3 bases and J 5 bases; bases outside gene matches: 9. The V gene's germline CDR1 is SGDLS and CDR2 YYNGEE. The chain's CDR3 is CASSANQREVNNEQFF. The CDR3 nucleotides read TGTGCCAGCAGCGCCAATCAGCGGGAGGTGAACAATGAGCAGTTCTTC.

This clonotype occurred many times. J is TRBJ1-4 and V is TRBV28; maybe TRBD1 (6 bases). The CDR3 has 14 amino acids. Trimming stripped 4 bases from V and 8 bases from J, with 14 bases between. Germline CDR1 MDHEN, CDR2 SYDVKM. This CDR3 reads CASSSPGHGEKLFF. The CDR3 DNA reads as TGTGCCAGCAGTTCACCGGGACATGGGGAAAAACTGTTTTTT. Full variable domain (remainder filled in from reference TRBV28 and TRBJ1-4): DVKVTQSSRYLVKRTGEKVFLECVQDMDHENMFWYRQDPGLGLRLIYFSYDVKMKEKGDIPEGYSVSREKKERFSLILESASTNQTSMYLCASSSPGHGEKLFFGSGTQLSVL.

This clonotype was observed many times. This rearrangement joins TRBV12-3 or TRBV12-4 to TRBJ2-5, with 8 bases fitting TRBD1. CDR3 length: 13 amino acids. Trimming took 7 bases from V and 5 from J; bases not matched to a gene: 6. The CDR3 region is CASKKTGVETQYF. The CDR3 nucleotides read TGTGCCAGCAAGAAGACAGGGGTGGAGACCCAGTACTTC.

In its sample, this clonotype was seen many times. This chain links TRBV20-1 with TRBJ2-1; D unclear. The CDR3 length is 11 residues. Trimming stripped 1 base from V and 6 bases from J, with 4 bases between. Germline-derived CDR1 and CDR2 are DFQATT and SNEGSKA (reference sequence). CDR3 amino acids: CSARAINEQFF. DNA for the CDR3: TGCAGTGCTAGAGCTATCAATGAGCAGTTCTTC.

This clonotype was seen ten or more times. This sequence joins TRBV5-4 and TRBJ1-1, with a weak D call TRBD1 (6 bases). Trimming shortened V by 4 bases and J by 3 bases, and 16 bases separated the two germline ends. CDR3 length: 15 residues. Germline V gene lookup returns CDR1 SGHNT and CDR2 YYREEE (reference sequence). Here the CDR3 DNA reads TGTGCCAGCAGCCCCCGGGGGGCGCCGTACACTGAAGCTTTCTTT. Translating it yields CASSPRGAPYTEAFF. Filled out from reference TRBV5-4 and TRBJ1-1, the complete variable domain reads ETGVTQSPTHLIKTRGQQVTLRCSSQSGHNTVSWYQQALGQGPQFIFQYYREEENGRGNFPPRFSGLQFPNYSSELNVNALELDDSALYLCASSPRGAPYTEAFFGQGTRLTVV.